The 6 T cell receptor beta chains reported below all come from one sample, sequenced in a study of T-cell reconstitution after alpha-beta-depleted transplantation in children. For TCRbeta, the library was prepared with unique molecular identifiers. TCRdb fed the PCR reads into MiXCR, producing one record per CDR3 protein. The repertoire holds 7,000 to 9,500 distinct CDR3 sequences, with about 30% as singletons. This specimen was peripheral blood, taken 60 days after TCRalphabeta/CD19-depleted stem cell transplant. Source of these receptors: a boy younger than two who had a stem cell transplant for SCID, so the T cells may come from the graft donor.

By share, this clonotype counts as medium-sized. This CDR3 reads CASAGRGGKTEAFF. CDR3 nucleotides: TGCGCCAGCGCAGGGAGAGGGGGGAAGACTGAAGCTTTCTTT. The J gene is TRBJ1-1, the V gene TRBV5-1; a possible D gene is TRBD1 (6 bases). The germline V gene encodes CDR1 SGHRS and CDR2 YFSETQ. The germline V and J ends were trimmed by 7 bases and 5 bases, with 18 bases remaining between them. This CDR3 spans 14 amino acids.

J is TRBJ2-3 and V is TRBV2, with D hard to call. The germline V and J ends were trimmed by 8 bases and 8 bases, with 8 bases remaining between them. The germline V gene has CDR1 SNHLY and CDR2 FYNNEI. CDR3 length: 10 amino acids. The CDR3 DNA follows: TGTGCCAGCCGGAGAACTACGCAGTATTTT. Translated, it gives CASRRTTQYF. Variable domain in full (rest from reference TRBV2 and TRBJ2-3): EPEVTQTPSHQVTQMGQEVILRCVPISNHLYFYWYRQILGQKVEFLVSFYNNEISEKSEIFDDQFSVERPDGSNFTLKIRSTKLEDSAMYFCASRRTTQYFGPGTRLTVL.

This clonotype is labeled medium-sized (0.01 to 0.1%). The chain uses TRBV5-1 and TRBJ1-6; D is unclear. This CDR3 has 12 amino acids. V lost 5 bases and J lost 14, with 14 bases in between. Germline V gene lookup returns CDR1 SGHRS and CDR2 YFSETQ. The CDR3 bases are TGCGCCAGCAGACCTCCTAGTGGGGCCCTCCACTTT. Translated, it gives CASRPPSGALHF.

By frequency in the sample, this clonotype is medium-sized. Here the CDR3 DNA reads TGTGCCAGCAAGCAAGGGGCTACCCTGAACACTGAAGCTTTCTTT. Amino acids: CASKQGATLNTEAFF. This chain connects TRBV12-3 or TRBV12-4 to TRBJ1-1, with D perhaps TRBD1 (5 bases). The CDR3 spans 15 residues. V lost 7 bases and J lost 0, with 15 bases in between.

Judged by abundance, this clonotype is medium-sized. The CDR3 loop is CASSKGWEQYF. CDR3 sequence (DNA): TGCGCCAGCAGCAAGGGGTGGGAGCAGTACTTC. The chain has TRBV4-1 and TRBJ2-7; weak D call: TRBD1 (5 bases). V was shortened by 5 bases and J by 7 bases, with 9 bases between the two germline ends. This CDR3 is 11 amino acids long. Germline V CDR1 and CDR2: MGHRA, YSYEKL.

By its share, this clonotype is medium-sized. The gene calls are TRBV19 and TRBJ2-7, with 12 bases lining up with TRBD1. The CDR3 loop spans 14 amino acids. Germline V gives CDR1 LNHDA, CDR2 SQIVND (reference sequence). V shed 6 bases and J 4 bases; nucleotides not matched to a gene: 4. CDR3 DNA sequence: TGTGCCAGTAGCGGGACAGGGGGCGCATACGAGCAGTACTTC. Amino acid sequence: CASSGTGGAYEQYF.